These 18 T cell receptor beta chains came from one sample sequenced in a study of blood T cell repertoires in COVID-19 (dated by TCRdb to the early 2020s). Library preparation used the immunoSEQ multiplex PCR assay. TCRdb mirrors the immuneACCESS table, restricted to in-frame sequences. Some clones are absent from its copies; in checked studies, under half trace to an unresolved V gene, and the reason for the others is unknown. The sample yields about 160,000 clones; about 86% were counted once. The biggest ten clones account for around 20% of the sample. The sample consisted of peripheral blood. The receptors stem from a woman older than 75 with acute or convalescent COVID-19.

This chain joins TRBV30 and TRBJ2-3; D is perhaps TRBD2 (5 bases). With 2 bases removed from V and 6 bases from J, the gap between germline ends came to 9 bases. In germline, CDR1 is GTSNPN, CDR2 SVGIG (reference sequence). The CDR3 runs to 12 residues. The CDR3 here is CAWSIRRDTQYF. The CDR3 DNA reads TGTGCCTGGAGTATTCGGAGGGATACGCAGTATTTT.

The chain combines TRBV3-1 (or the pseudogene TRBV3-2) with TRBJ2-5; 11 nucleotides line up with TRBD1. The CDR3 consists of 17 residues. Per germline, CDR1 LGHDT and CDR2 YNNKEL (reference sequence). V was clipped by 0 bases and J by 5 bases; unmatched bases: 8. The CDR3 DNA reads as TGTGCCAGCAGCCAAGAAAGGACAGGGGGCGTCGGGGAGACCCAGTACTTC. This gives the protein CASSQERTGGVGETQYF.

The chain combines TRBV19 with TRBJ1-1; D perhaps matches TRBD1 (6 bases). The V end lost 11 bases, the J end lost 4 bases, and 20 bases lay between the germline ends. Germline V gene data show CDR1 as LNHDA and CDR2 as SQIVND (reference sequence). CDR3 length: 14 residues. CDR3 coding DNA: TGTGCCTCCAGCGGGGGCCTGGGGTTCACTGAAGCTTTCTTT. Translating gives CASSGGLGFTEAFF. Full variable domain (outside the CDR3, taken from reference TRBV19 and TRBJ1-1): DGGITQSPKYLFRKEGQNVTLSCEQNLNHDAMYWYRQDPGQGLRLIYYSQIVNDFQKGDIAEGYSVSREKKESFPLTVTSAQKNPTAFYLCASSGGLGFTEAFFGQGTRLTVV.

In DNA form, the CDR3 reads TGTGCCAGCAGTTACTCGACTAGGGAACTCCAAGAGACCCAGTACTTC. Protein product: CASSYSTRELQETQYF. The rearrangement links TRBV6-6 to TRBJ2-5, with a weak D call TRBD2 (6 bases). CDR1 and CDR2 (germline): MNHNY, SVGAGI (reference sequence). The CDR3 covers 16 residues. The V gene lost 0 bases and the J gene lost 1 base, with 12 bases spanning the gap.

The CDR3 nucleotides read TGTGCCAGCAGGACCGGGACAGGTTACTACGAGCAGTACTTC. Residues: CASRTGTGYYEQYF. The chain couples TRBV6-5 to TRBJ2-7, with 8 bases identical to TRBD1. The V and J ends lost 6 bases and 3 bases, in that order; junction bases with no gene match: 7. CDR1 and CDR2 (germline): MNHEY, SVGAGI. The CDR3 has 14 residues.

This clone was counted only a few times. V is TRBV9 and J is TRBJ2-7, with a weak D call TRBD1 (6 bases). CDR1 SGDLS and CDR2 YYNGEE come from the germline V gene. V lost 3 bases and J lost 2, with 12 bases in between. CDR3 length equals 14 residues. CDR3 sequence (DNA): TGTGCCAGCAGCGGGGGAGAGGGGGCCTACGAGCAGTACTTC. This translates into CASSGGEGAYEQYF.

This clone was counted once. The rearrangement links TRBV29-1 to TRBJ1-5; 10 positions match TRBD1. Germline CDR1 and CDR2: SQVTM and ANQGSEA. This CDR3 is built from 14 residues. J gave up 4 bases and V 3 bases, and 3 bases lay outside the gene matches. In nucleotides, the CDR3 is TGCAGCGTTGATGGGACAGGGGCAAATCAGCCCCAGCATTTT. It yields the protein CSVDGTGANQPQHF. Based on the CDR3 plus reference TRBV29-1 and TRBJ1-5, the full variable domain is SAVISQKPSRDICQRGTSLTIQCQVDSQVTMMFWYRQQPGQSLTLIATANQGSEATYESGFVIDKFPISRPNLTFSTLTVSNMSPEDSSIYLCSVDGTGANQPQHFGDGTRLSIL.

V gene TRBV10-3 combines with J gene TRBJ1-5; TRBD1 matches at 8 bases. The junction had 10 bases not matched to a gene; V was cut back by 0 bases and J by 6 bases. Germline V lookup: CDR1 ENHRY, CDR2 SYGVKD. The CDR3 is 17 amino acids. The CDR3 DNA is TGTGCCATCAGTGAGTCTCCCATGCAGGGGGCGTTTCAGCCCCAGCATTTT. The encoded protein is CAISESPMQGAFQPQHF.

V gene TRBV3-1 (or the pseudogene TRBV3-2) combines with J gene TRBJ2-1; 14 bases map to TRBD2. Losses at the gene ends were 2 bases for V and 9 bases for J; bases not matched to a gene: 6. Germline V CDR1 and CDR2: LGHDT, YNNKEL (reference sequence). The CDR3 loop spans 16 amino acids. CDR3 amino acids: CASSQSTSGRVSEQFF. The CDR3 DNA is TGTGCCAGCAGCCAATCGACTAGCGGGAGGGTGAGTGAGCAGTTCTTC.

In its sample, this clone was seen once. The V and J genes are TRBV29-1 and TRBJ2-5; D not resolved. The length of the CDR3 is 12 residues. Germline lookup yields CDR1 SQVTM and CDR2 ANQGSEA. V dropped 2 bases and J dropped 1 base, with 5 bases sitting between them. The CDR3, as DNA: TGCAGCGTTGAACCCGGCCAAGAGACCCAGTACTTC. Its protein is CSVEPGQETQYF.

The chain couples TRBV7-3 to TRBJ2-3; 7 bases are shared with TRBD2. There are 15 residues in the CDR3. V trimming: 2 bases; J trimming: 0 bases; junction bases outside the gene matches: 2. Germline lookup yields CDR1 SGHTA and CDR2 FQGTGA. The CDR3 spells CASSLSSGSTDTQYF. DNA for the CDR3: TGTGCCAGCAGCTTATCTAGCGGCAGCACAGATACGCAGTATTTT.

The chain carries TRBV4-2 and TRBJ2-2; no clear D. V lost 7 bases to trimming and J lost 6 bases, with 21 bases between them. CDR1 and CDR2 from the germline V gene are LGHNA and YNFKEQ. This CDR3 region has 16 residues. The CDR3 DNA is TGTGCCAGCACCGCGACACAACGAAGTAAGGCCGGGGAGCTGTTTTTT. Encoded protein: CASTATQRSKAGELFF.

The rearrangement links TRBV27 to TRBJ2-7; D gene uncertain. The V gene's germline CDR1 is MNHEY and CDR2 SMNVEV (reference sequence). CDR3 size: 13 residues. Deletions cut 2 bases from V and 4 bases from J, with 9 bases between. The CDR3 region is CASSLKTRYEQYF. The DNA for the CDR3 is TGTGCCAGCAGTTTAAAGACACGTTACGAGCAGTACTTC.

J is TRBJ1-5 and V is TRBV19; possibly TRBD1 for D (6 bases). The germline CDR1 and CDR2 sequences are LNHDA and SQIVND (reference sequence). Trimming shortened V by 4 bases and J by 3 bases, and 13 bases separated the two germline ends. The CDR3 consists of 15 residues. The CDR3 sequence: CASSSLQGSNQPQHF. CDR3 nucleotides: TGTGCCAGTAGTAGCCTACAGGGTTCCAATCAGCCCCAGCATTTT.

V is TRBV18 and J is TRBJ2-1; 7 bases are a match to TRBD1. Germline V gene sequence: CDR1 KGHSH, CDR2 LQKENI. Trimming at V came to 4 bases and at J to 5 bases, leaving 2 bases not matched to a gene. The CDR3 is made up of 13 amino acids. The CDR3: CASSQTGNNEQFF. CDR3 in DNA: TGTGCCAGCTCACAGACAGGGAACAATGAGCAGTTCTTC.

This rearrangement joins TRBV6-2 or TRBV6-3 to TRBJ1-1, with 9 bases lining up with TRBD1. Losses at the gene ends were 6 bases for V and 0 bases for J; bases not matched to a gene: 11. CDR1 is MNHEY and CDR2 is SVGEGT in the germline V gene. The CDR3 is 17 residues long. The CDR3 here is CASSFPYRGPVNTEAFF. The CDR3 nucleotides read TGTGCCAGCAGCTTCCCGTACAGGGGGCCTGTGAACACTGAAGCTTTCTTT.

The chain's CDR3 is CASSLRGLDSYEQYF. As DNA, the CDR3 is TGTGCCAGCAGCTTAAGGGGCCTTGACTCCTACGAGCAGTACTTC. V gene TRBV7-2 combines with J gene TRBJ2-7, with a weak D call TRBD1 (5 bases). Trimming removed 2 bases from V and 0 bases from J, with 11 bases in between. The CDR3 consists of 15 residues. The V gene's germline CDR1 is SGHTA and CDR2 FQGNSA.

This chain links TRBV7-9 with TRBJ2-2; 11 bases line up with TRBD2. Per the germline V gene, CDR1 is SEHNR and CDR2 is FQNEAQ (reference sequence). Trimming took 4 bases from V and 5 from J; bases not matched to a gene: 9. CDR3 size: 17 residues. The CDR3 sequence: CASSSLAGGSVTGELFF. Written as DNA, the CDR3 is TGTGCCAGCAGCTCCTTAGCGGGAGGGAGTGTTACCGGGGAGCTGTTTTTT.